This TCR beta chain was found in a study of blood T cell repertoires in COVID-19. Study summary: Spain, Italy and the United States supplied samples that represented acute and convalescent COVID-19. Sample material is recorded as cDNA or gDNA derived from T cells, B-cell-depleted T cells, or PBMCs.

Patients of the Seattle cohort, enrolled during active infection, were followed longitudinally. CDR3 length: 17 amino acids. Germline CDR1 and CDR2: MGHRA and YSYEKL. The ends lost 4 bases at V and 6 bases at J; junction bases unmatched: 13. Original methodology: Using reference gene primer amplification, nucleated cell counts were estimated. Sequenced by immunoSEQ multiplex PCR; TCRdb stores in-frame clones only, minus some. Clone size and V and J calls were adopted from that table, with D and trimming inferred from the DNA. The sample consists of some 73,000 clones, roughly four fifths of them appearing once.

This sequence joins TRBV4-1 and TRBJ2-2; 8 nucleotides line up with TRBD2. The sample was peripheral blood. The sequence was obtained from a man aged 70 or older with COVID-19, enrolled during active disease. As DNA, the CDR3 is TGCGCCAGCAGCCTGGGACTAGAGAGAAGAGGGGCCGGGGAGCTGTTTTTT. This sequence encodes CASSLGLERRGAGELFF.